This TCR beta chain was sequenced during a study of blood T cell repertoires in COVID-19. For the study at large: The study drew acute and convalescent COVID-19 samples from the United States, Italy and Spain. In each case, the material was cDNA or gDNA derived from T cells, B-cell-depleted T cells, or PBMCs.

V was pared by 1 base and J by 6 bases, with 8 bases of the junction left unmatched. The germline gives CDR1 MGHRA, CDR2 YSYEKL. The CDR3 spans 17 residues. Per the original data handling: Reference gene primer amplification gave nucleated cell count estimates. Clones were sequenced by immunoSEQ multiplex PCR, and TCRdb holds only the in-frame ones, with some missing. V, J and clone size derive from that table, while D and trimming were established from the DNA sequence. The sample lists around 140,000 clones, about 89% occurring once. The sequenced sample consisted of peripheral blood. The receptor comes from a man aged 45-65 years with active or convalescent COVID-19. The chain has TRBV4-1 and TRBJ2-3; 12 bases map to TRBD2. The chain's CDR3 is CASSQAETSGGLDTQYF. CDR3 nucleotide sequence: TGCGCCAGCAGCCAAGCGGAAACTAGCGGGGGGTTGGATACGCAGTATTTT.